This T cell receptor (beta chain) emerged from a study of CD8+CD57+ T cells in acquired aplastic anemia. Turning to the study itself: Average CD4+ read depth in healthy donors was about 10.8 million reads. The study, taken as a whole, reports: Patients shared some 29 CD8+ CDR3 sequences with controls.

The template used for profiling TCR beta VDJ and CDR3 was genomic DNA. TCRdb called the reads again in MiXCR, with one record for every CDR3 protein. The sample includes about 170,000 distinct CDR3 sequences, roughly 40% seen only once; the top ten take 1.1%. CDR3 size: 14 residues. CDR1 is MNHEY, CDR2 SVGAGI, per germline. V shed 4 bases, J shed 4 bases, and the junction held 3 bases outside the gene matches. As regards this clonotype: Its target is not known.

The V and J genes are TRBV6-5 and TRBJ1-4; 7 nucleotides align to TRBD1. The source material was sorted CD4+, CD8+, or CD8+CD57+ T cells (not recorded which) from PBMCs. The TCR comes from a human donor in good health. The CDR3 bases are TGTGCCAGCAGTTCAGGACAGGTTAATGAAAAACTGTTTTTT. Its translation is CASSSGQVNEKLFF.